The 21 T cell receptor beta chains given below trace back to one sample, sequenced in a study of tumor-infiltrating lymphocytes in primary liver carcinoma. Alongside blood RNA obtained from unsorted whole blood, germline DNA was also extracted. A primer matching the constant region was used to make TCR beta cDNA from approximately 520 ng of total RNA. ARM-PCR, slightly modified, supplied the TCR beta libraries through three nested multiplex PCR rounds. Two initial PCR rounds of around 9 cycles each paired TRBV1-TRBV30 forward primers with a C-beta reverse primer. From the multiplex PCR reads, TCRdb called clonotypes with MiXCR, one entry per CDR3 protein. This sample has 300,000 to 350,000 distinct CDR3 sequences, with roughly 61% found just once. Sequences were obtained from peripheral blood. The receptors originated from a man aged 40-49 years with primary liver carcinoma and hepatitis B virus infection.

Details on this clonotype: One end of the junction does not line up with germline, which may come from a read error. The V and J genes are TRBV11-3 and TRBJ2-2; the D gene is possibly TRBD2 (6 bases). The CDR3 contains 12 residues. CDR1 is SGHNT, CDR2 YENEEA, per germline. The CDR3 spells CASSLFTGGLFF. The DNA for the CDR3 is TGTGCTAGCAGCTTATTCACCGGGGGGCTGTTTTTT.

The count of this clonotype is one. The V and J genes are TRBV6-5 and TRBJ1-1; tentative D call: TRBD1 (5 bases). V was shortened by 7 bases and J by 3 bases, with 9 bases between the two germline ends. This CDR3 has 12 amino acids. Germline-derived CDR1 and CDR2 are MNHEY and SVGAGI. This CDR3 reads CASIGTHTEAFF. CDR3 in DNA: TGTGCCAGCATTGGGACGCACACTGAAGCTTTCTTT.

With respect to this clonotype: Here the CDR3 omits its conserved ending phenylalanine or tryptophan, so a read error is the likely source. This chain links TRBV28 with TRBJ1-1; possibly TRBD1 for D (5 bases). The CDR3 extends over 15 amino acids. The V end lost 6 bases, the J end lost 1 base, and 15 bases lay between the germline ends. The germline V gene has CDR1 MDHEN and CDR2 SYDVKM. The CDR3: CASRTRQHGNTEAFS. The CDR3 nucleotides read TGTGCCAGCAGAACCAGACAGCACGGGAACACTGAAGCTTTCTCT.

About this clonotype itself: This may arise from a read error, as a much more abundant clone is one base away. The chain employs TRBV4-1 and TRBJ1-1; D is undetermined. In germline, CDR1 is MGHRA, CDR2 YSYEKL. V was shortened by 0 bases and J by 1 base, with 9 bases between the two germline ends. The CDR3 is made up of 15 amino acids. For the CDR3, the DNA is TGCGCCAGCAGCCAAGAAGGTAGTCCGAACACTGAAGCTTTCTTT. Translated: CASSQEGSPNTEAFF.

As regards this clonotype: At one of its ends the junction is not consistent with the germline gene, which may arise from a read error. The chain uses TRBV28 and TRBJ2-4; D unresolved. This CDR3 has 15 residues. The germline CDR1 and CDR2 sequences are MDHEN and SYDVKM. CDR3 coding DNA: TGTGTCAGCAGTCCCCGCGGCGTAGCCAAAAACATTCAGTACTTC. Amino acid sequence: CVSSPRGVAKNIQYF.

Concerning this clonotype: The germline gene is not matched at one end of the junction; a read error may be the cause. The V gene is TRBV11-2, the J gene TRBJ2-5; 9 positions match TRBD2. CDR3 length: 15 residues. Per germline, CDR1 SGHAT and CDR2 FQNNGV. CDR3 sequence reads: CASSPSGTPQGTQYF. In DNA, the CDR3 is TGTGCCAGCAGCCCTAGCGGGACCCCACAAGGGACCCAGTACTTC.

Ten or more counts support this clonotype. The chain uses TRBV29-1 and TRBJ2-7; 11 nucleotides line up with TRBD2. The CDR3 has 14 amino acids. The germline V gene encodes CDR1 SQVTM and CDR2 ANQGSEA. Unmatched junction bases numbered 4, after V lost 6 bases and J lost 0 bases. CDR3 nucleotides: TGCAGCGTCCATGGACTAGCGGGCTCCTACGAGCAGTACTTC. This encodes CSVHGLAGSYEQYF.

The table lists this clonotype with many counts. The V and J genes are TRBV10-3 and TRBJ1-1; a possible D gene is TRBD1 (5 bases). This CDR3 has 14 residues. The V end was cut by 6 bases, the J end by 1 base, with 12 bases between. CDR1 is ENHRY, CDR2 SYGVKD, per germline. The CDR3 loop reads CAISIDRGNTEAFF. The DNA of the CDR3 is TGTGCCATCAGCATCGACAGAGGGAACACTGAAGCTTTCTTT.

In the case of this clonotype: One end of the junction does not line up with germline, which may come from a read error. The V call is TRBV4-3, the J call TRBJ2-7; D is ambiguous. The CDR3 runs to 16 residues. Germline loops: CDR1 LGHNA, CDR2 YSLEER. The DNA of the CDR3 is TGCGCCAGCAGCCAAGATCTAGTAGGCGTCCCTTACGAGCAGAACTTC. It encodes CASSQDLVGVPYEQNF.

The J gene is TRBJ2-1, the V gene TRBV11-2, with D unclear. V lost 6 bases to trimming and J lost 5 bases, with 17 bases between them. The germline CDR1 and CDR2 sequences are SGHAT and FQNNGV. CDR3 length: 15 amino acids. CDR3 coding DNA: TGTGCCAGCAGTGAAAATATCGGTCCCCACAATGAGCAGTTCTTC. Translating it yields CASSENIGPHNEQFF.

Notes on this clonotype: Relative to the germline gene, one junction end is altered; a read error may explain this. CDR3 residues: CSTIGVNTEAFF. CDR3 bases: TGCAGCACGATAGGGGTGAATACTGAAGCTTTCTTT. This chain uses TRBV29-1 with TRBJ1-1; possibly TRBD1 for D (5 bases). The CDR3 spans 12 residues. Germline V gene sequence: CDR1 SQVTM, CDR2 ANQGSEA.

The CDR3 protein is CASSLATGTGGTQYF. The CDR3 DNA reads TGCGCCAGCAGCTTGGCCACCGGGACAGGGGGGACCCAGTACTTC. The rearrangement joins TRBV5-1 to TRBJ2-5; 11 bases align to TRBD1. Germline assignment: CDR1 SGHRS and CDR2 YFSETQ. This CDR3 comprises 15 residues. V trimming: 0 bases; J trimming: 7 bases; junction bases outside the gene matches: 5.

This clonotype was seen a single time. The V gene is TRBV14, the J gene TRBJ2-3, with 7 positions matching TRBD2. Germline CDR1 SGHDN, CDR2 FVKESK. The CDR3 runs 16 residues. V was clipped by 2 bases and J by 8 bases; unmatched bases: 13. The CDR3 DNA reads as TGTGCCAGCAGCCAAACCGGGACTACCTCCGCGGGTACGCAGTATTTT. Its translation is CASSQTGTTSAGTQYF. The full variable domain, rest sourced from reference TRBV14 and TRBJ2-3, is EAGVTQFPSHSVIEKGQTVTLRCDPISGHDNLYWYRRVMGKEIKFLLHFVKESKQDESGMPNNRFLAERTGGTYSTLKVQPAELEDSGVYFCASSQTGTTSAGTQYFGPGTRLTVL.

This clonotype was counted many times. V is TRBV6-5 and J is TRBJ1-4, with D possibly TRBD1 on 6 matching bases. The V gene's germline CDR1 is MNHEY and CDR2 SVGAGI. The CDR3 has 14 amino acids. V was pared by 8 bases and J by 2 bases, with 12 bases between. CDR3 loop: CASRGGPTNEKLFF. CDR3 sequence (DNA): TGTGCCAGCCGGGGGGGGCCTACTAATGAAAAACTGTTTTTT.

As concerns this clonotype: The CDR3 carries no conserved terminal phenylalanine or tryptophan, so it likely arises from a read error. Here the CDR3 DNA reads TGTGCCAGCAGTATGAGGGGCGATCAGCCCCAGCATTTA. Its protein is CASSMRGDQPQHL. This chain uses TRBV5-4 with TRBJ1-5; D may be TRBD1 (5 bases). The CDR3 runs 13 residues. Germline V gene data show CDR1 as SGHNT and CDR2 as YYREEE (reference sequence). Trimming shortened V by 5 bases and J by 5 bases, and 11 bases separated the two germline ends.

In the case of this clonotype: Just one base apart from a much larger clone, this may be a read error. The V gene is TRBV6-2 or TRBV6-3, the J gene TRBJ1-2; no clear D gene. V lost 7 bases and J lost 5, with 17 bases in between. Germline values: CDR1 MNHEY, CDR2 SVGEGT. This CDR3 comprises 14 residues. CDR3 sequence (DNA): TGTGCCAGCATTTCCACCAGATGGGGTTATGGCTACACCTTC. The encoded protein is CASISTRWGYGYTF.

On this clonotype itself: This clone may be a read error of a much larger clone one base away. The chain uses TRBV10-3 and TRBJ2-7, with 8 bases that match TRBD1. This CDR3 is built from 15 residues. Germline lookup yields CDR1 ENHRY and CDR2 SYGVKD. The CDR3 sequence is CSISLSGQGSHEQYF. DNA for the CDR3: TGTTCCATCAGTCTCAGTGGACAGGGTTCCCACGAGCAGTACTTC.

A word on this clonotype: This likely comes from a read error, as the CDR3 has no conserved phenylalanine or tryptophan at its end. The rearrangement links TRBV5-1 to TRBJ1-5, with TRBD1 as a possible D gene (6 bases). The CDR3 length is 16 residues. The ends were cut back, 0 bases at V and 4 bases at J, with 14 bases in the middle. Germline CDR1 SGHRS, CDR2 YFSETQ. CDR3: CASSLASGQNNQPQHL. DNA for the CDR3: TGCGCCAGCAGCTTGGCCTCCGGACAGAATAATCAGCCCCAGCATTTA.

Notes on this clonotype: A much larger clone differs by one base, so this may be a read error. The chain is built from TRBV10-3 and TRBJ2-1; D remains unclear. CDR3 length: 15 amino acids. The V gene's germline CDR1 is ENHRY and CDR2 SYGVKD. DNA for the CDR3: TGTTCCATCAGTGGCGAAGATTTGGGAATAAATGAGCAGTTCTTC. Protein: CSISGEDLGINEQFF.

Comments on this clonotype: A much larger clone sits a single nucleotide away, making a read error possible. The chain joins TRBV6-1 to TRBJ1-3, with D possibly matching TRBD1 (6 bases). The length of the CDR3 is 15 residues. V lost 1 base, J lost 5 bases, and 12 bases lay in between. Germline V gene sequence: CDR1 MNHNS, CDR2 SASEGT. The CDR3 protein is CASSEGVGGRNTIYF. CDR3 coding DNA: TGTGCCAGCAGTGAAGGAGTAGGGGGGAGAAACACCATATATTTT.

With regard to this clonotype: The junction departs from the called germline gene at one end, perhaps through a read error. The V gene is TRBV5-4, the J gene TRBJ2-5, with no clear D. Germline V lookup: CDR1 SGHNT, CDR2 YYREEE (reference sequence). CDR3 length equals 12 residues. CDR3 DNA sequence: TGTGCCAGCAGTCGACGGCAAGAGACCCAGCACTTC. As protein: CASSRRQETQHF.